This TCR beta chain was sequenced in a study of shared clonotypes between healthy human individuals. At the level of the study: CD4 naive cells filled three plates per donor, CD4 memory three, CD8 naive two and CD8 memory one.

Unmatched junction bases numbered 9, after V lost 0 bases and J lost 3 bases. The germline CDR1 and CDR2 sequences are LGHNA and YNFKEQ. The CDR3 covers 17 residues. Study-wide results and caveats: It was observed that 5% to 6% of naive CD4 clonotypes were shared across a few donors.

To note about this clone: Antigen unknown.

At a deep level, the assay was run. The assay was immunoSEQ multiplex PCR, and TCRdb's table has in-frame clones only and misses some. The sample lists roughly 1.5 million clones, 95% to 99% seen once, with about 0.45% in the top ten. The rearrangement links TRBV4-2 to TRBJ2-7; TRBD2 matches at 9 bases. The receptor was derived from a man aged 25-40 years in good health. The sample was naive CD4+ T cells sorted from blood. The subset here: CD45RA+ positively selected. The CDR3 is CASSQESRLAGIYEQYF. The CDR3 nucleotides are TGTGCCAGCAGCCAAGAATCGAGGCTAGCGGGAATCTACGAGCAGTACTTC.